One sample yielded the 26 T cell receptor beta chains listed below, sequenced in a study of blood T cell repertoires in COVID-19. Libraries were prepared by immunoSEQ multiplex PCR; TCRdb keeps only in-frame clonotypes and omits some of them. The sample includes about 200,000 clones, about 83% of them seen just once. The sequencing sample was made of PBMCs or T cells enriched from blood (not recorded which). The receptors shown here come from a middle-aged man with acute COVID-19.

This chain links TRBV18 with TRBJ2-2, with 7 bases identical to TRBD1. The V segment lost 0 bases and the J segment 5 bases; nucleotides outside the gene matches: 3. The length of the CDR3 is 15 residues. Germline V gene data show CDR1 as KGHSH and CDR2 as LQKENI. The CDR3: CASSPPSRGTGELFF. CDR3 nucleotide sequence: TGTGCCAGCTCACCACCGTCCAGGGGGACCGGGGAGCTGTTTTTT. The full variable domain, completed using reference TRBV18 and TRBJ2-2, is NAGVMQNPRHLVRRRGQEARLRCSPMKGHSHVYWYRQLPEEGLKFMVYLQKENIIDESGMPKERFSAEFPKEGPSILRIQQVVRGDSAAYFCASSPPSRGTGELFFGEGSRLTVL.

The chain joins TRBV10-3 to TRBJ2-2, with D perhaps matching TRBD2 (6 bases). V was clipped by 3 bases and J by 0 bases, with 11 bases between them. This CDR3 is built from 16 residues. Germline lookup yields CDR1 ENHRY and CDR2 SYGVKD. This chain's CDR3 is CAISDVGGPNTGELFF. The CDR3 nucleotides read TGTGCCATCAGTGACGTCGGGGGACCGAACACCGGGGAGCTGTTTTTT.

The gene calls are TRBV12-3 or TRBV12-4 and TRBJ2-5; D call uncertain. This CDR3 is 13 amino acids long. V gave up 6 bases and J gave up 4 bases, with 12 bases separating them. The CDR3 bases are TGTGCCAGCAGCCCTTGGAGACCAGAGACCCAGTACTTC. Translation: CASSPWRPETQYF.

This chain joins TRBV10-2 and TRBJ2-6; D may be TRBD2 (5 bases). Germline CDR1 and CDR2: WSHSY and SAAADI. V was pared by 3 bases and J by 0 bases, with 6 bases between. The CDR3 spans 15 residues. The CDR3 loop reads CASSDRGSGANVLTF. CDR3 nucleotide sequence: TGCGCCAGCAGTGATCGGGGCTCTGGGGCCAACGTCCTGACTTTC.

This clone was counted once. This chain connects TRBV28 to TRBJ2-4; D gene unclear. The CDR3 loop spans 13 amino acids. V dropped 5 bases and J dropped 5 bases, with 10 bases sitting between them. Germline loops: CDR1 MDHEN, CDR2 SYDVKM. CDR3 sequence reads: CASSTAPENIQYF. CDR3 nucleotides: TGTGCCAGCAGTACCGCCCCGGAAAACATTCAGTACTTC.

The chain is built from TRBV12-5 and TRBJ1-1, with 11 bases aligning to TRBD1. Unmatched junction bases numbered 7, after V lost 8 bases and J lost 11 bases. Germline V CDR1 and CDR2: LGHNT, FRNRAP. This CDR3 has 12 residues. The CDR3 DNA reads TGTGCTAGTTCCGGACAGGGGGCGCCTGCTTTCTTT. This encodes CASSGQGAPAFF.

This clone was detected only a few times. This chain links TRBV18 with TRBJ2-1; the match to TRBD2 covers 11 bases. J lost 2 bases, V lost 3 bases, and 3 bases had no gene match. The CDR3 runs 16 residues. Germline assignment: CDR1 KGHSH and CDR2 LQKENI. CDR3 in DNA: TGTGCCAGCTCACCTGGGACTAGCGGAACCTACAATGAGCAGTTCTTC. Translating gives CASSPGTSGTYNEQFF. The full variable domain, rest sourced from reference TRBV18 and TRBJ2-1, is NAGVMQNPRHLVRRRGQEARLRCSPMKGHSHVYWYRQLPEEGLKFMVYLQKENIIDESGMPKERFSAEFPKEGPSILRIQQVVRGDSAAYFCASSPGTSGTYNEQFFGPGTRLTVL.

V usage is TRBV28 and J usage is TRBJ2-3, with D possibly being TRBD2 (7 bases). The ends were cut back, 8 bases at V and 9 bases at J, with 18 bases in the middle. Germline V gene sequence: CDR1 MDHEN, CDR2 SYDVKM. The CDR3 has 13 amino acids. The CDR3 DNA is TGTGCCAGCCATGGGGGGGCCATAGGGACGCAGTATTTT. Its translation is CASHGGAIGTQYF. Drawing the rest from reference TRBV28 and TRBJ2-3, the complete variable domain is DVKVTQSSRYLVKRTGEKVFLECVQDMDHENMFWYRQDPGLGLRLIYFSYDVKMKEKGDIPEGYSVSREKKERFSLILESASTNQTSMYLCASHGGAIGTQYFGPGTRLTVL.

The chain has TRBV7-9 and TRBJ1-1; D is ambiguous. The germline gives CDR1 SEHNR, CDR2 FQNEAQ (reference sequence). The CDR3 extends over 11 amino acids. V was trimmed by 1 base and J by 7 bases, leaving 4 bases between them. CDR3 in amino acids: CASSLGHEAFF. The CDR3 coding sequence is TGTGCCAGCAGCTTAGGGCATGAAGCTTTCTTT.

The rearrangement uses TRBV29-1 and TRBJ1-1; D perhaps matches TRBD1 (6 bases). The V end lost 4 bases, the J end lost 0 bases, and 9 bases lay between the germline ends. This CDR3 comprises 13 residues. Germline V gene lookup returns CDR1 SQVTM and CDR2 ANQGSEA. CDR3 sequence: CSVAGVLNTEAFF. In nucleotides, the CDR3 is TGCAGCGTTGCAGGGGTTCTGAACACTGAAGCTTTCTTT.

The gene calls are TRBV7-2 and TRBJ2-3; TRBD2 agrees at 8 bases. Germline loops: CDR1 SGHTA, CDR2 FQGNSA. Trimming cost V 7 bases and J 3 bases; bases outside gene matches: 9. The CDR3 sequence is 15 residues long. The DNA of the CDR3 is TGTGCCAGCACAGTTAGCGGGATGGGGACAGATACGCAGTATTTT. Amino acids: CASTVSGMGTDTQYF.

The genes are TRBV21-1 and TRBJ2-7; TRBD1, the table's D call, was not compared with the DNA. TRBV21-1 is a recognized pseudogene. This CDR3 is 12 amino acids long. This CDR3 reads CASQVFPYEQYF. The CDR3 DNA sequence: TGTGCCAGCCAGGTCTTCCCCTACGAGCAGTACTTC.

The genes are TRBV27 and TRBJ2-7; 9 bases are shared with TRBD2. Trimming at V came to 6 bases and at J to 4 bases, leaving 7 bases not matched to a gene. The CDR3 is made up of 14 amino acids. Germline lookup yields CDR1 MNHEY and CDR2 SMNVEV (reference sequence). This CDR3 reads CASRVREGEYEQYF. The DNA of the CDR3 is TGTGCCAGCAGAGTGCGGGAGGGCGAGTACGAGCAGTACTTC.

The chain combines TRBV11-1 with TRBJ2-1; 10 bases are a match to TRBD2. This CDR3 contains 14 residues. The germline CDR1 and CDR2 sequences are SGHAT and FQDESV (reference sequence). The trim removed 1 base at V and 10 bases at J, leaving 4 bases unmatched. DNA of the CDR3: TGTGCCAGCAGCTTAGTAGCTAGCGGGAGAGAGCAGTTCTTC. As protein: CASSLVASGREQFF.

This clone was counted a single time. The chain couples TRBV19 to TRBJ1-2, with 9 bases fitting TRBD1. The CDR3 runs 14 residues. Germline assignment: CDR1 LNHDA and CDR2 SQIVND (reference sequence). After removal of 3 bases from V and 4 bases from J, the junction contained 3 bases not matched to a gene. The CDR3 DNA reads as TGTGCCAGTAGTATGGCGACAGGGGGCTATGGCTACACCTTC. Its translation is CASSMATGGYGYTF.

The rearrangement uses TRBV27 and TRBJ2-7; 7 nucleotides match TRBD2. This CDR3 has 14 residues. CDR1 and CDR2 from the germline V gene are MNHEY and SMNVEV (reference sequence). V shed 1 base and J 6 bases; nucleotides not matched to a gene: 6. The CDR3 reads CASSLYLSGLEQYF. The DNA of the CDR3 is TGTGCCAGCAGTTTATATCTTAGCGGGCTCGAGCAGTACTTC.

The count of this clone is one. This chain links TRBV21-1 with TRBJ2-1; the D segment call TRBD2 is taken from the table without a DNA check. TRBV21-1 is tagged as a pseudogene. The CDR3 sequence is 10 residues long. CDR3 sequence: CASRRGCQFF. The CDR3, as DNA: TGTGCCAGCAGGCGGGGATGTCAGTTCTTC.

The V gene is TRBV29-1, the J gene TRBJ2-7; D remains ambiguous. Trimming took 4 bases from V and 2 from J, leaving 12 bases between them. CDR1 and CDR2 (germline): SQVTM, ANQGSEA. This CDR3 is built from 13 residues. The CDR3 nucleotides read TGCAGCGTTGCAGGCACCCTTACCTACGAGCAGTACTTC. Translated: CSVAGTLTYEQYF.

The chain joins TRBV4-1 to TRBJ1-3; D is unresolved. The V end lost 5 bases, the J end lost 0 bases, and 11 bases lay between the germline ends. The germline gives CDR1 MGHRA, CDR2 YSYEKL. The CDR3 spans 15 residues. This chain's CDR3 is CASSTDSSSGNTIYF. CDR3 in DNA: TGCGCCAGCAGCACCGACTCAAGCTCTGGAAACACCATATATTTT.

The chain employs TRBV10-3 and TRBJ1-2, with D unclear. CDR3 length: 13 amino acids. The V end was cut by 3 bases, the J end by 4 bases, with 9 bases between. Per germline, CDR1 ENHRY and CDR2 SYGVKD. CDR3 sequence reads: CAISDERSYGYTF. CDR3 DNA sequence: TGTGCCATCAGTGACGAGAGGAGCTATGGCTACACCTTC.

V gene TRBV3-1 (or the pseudogene TRBV3-2) combines with J gene TRBJ2-1; 8 positions match TRBD1. Germline V gene sequence: CDR1 LGHDT, CDR2 YNNKEL (reference sequence). The CDR3 has 14 residues. V dropped 4 bases and J dropped 6; count of bases not matched to a gene: 5. CDR3 in DNA: TGTGCCAGCAGCCGAGAGACAGGGGTCAATGAGCAGTTCTTC. Encoded protein: CASSRETGVNEQFF.

This clone has only one observation. V is TRBV20-1 and J is TRBJ2-7; D is uncertain. V lost 3 bases, J lost 0 bases, and 6 bases lay in between. CDR3 length equals 12 residues. CDR1 is DFQATT, CDR2 SNEGSKA, per germline (reference sequence). The CDR3 is CSASPFSYEQYF. CDR3 bases: TGCAGTGCTAGTCCCTTCTCCTACGAGCAGTACTTC.

This sequence joins TRBV23-1 and TRBJ1-4, with unresolved D. TRBV23-1 is sorted into the ORF group, with uncertain function. This CDR3 contains 14 residues. The V end was cut by 4 bases, the J end by 7 bases, with 13 bases between. CDR3: CASSLCGKCEKLFF. CDR3 DNA: TGCGCCAGCAGTCTGTGCGGGAAGTGTGAAAAACTGTTTTTT.

The genes are TRBV6-5 and TRBJ2-2; the match to TRBD2 covers 7 bases. Germline V CDR1 and CDR2: MNHEY, SVGAGI. The CDR3 runs 14 residues. V was clipped by 4 bases and J by 7 bases; unmatched bases: 6. The CDR3 spells CASSSYPGGGELFF. For the CDR3, the DNA is TGTGCCAGCAGTTCCTATCCGGGGGGCGGGGAGCTGTTTTTT.

This clone was seen once. The chain is built from TRBV4-1 and TRBJ2-7; 9 positions match TRBD2. The CDR3 contains 14 residues. Germline CDR1 reads MGHRA; CDR2 reads YSYEKL. Unmatched junction bases numbered 1, after V lost 2 bases and J lost 2 bases. This CDR3 is CASSQLAGTYEQYF. The DNA of the CDR3 is TGCGCCAGCAGCCAACTAGCGGGAACCTACGAGCAGTACTTC.

This clone is a singleton in its sample. The rearrangement joins TRBV9 to TRBJ2-7; 14 bases are shared with TRBD2. Germline assignment: CDR1 SGDLS and CDR2 YYNGEE. V was pared by 2 bases and J by 4 bases, with 8 bases of the junction left unmatched. The CDR3 covers 17 residues. CDR3 in amino acids: CASSVTGTSGSKYEQYF. CDR3 nucleotides: TGTGCCAGCAGCGTGACCGGGACTAGCGGGAGCAAGTACGAGCAGTACTTC.